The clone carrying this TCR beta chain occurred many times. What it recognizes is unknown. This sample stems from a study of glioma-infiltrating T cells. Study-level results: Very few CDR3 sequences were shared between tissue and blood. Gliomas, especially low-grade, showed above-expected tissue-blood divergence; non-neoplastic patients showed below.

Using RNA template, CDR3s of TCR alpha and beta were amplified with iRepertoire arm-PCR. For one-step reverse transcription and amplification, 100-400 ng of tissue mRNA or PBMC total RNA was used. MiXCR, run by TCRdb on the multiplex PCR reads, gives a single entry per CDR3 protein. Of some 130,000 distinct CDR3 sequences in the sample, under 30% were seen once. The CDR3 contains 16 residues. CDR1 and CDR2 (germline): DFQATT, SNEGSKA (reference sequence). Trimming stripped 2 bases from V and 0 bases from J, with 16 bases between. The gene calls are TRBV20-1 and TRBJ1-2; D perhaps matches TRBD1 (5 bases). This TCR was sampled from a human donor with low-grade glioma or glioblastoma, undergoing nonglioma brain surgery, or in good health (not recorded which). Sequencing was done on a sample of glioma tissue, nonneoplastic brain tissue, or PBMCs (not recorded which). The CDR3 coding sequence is TGCAGTGCTAGAATTGGCCGGGACGGCTCTAACTATGGCTACACCTTC. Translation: CSARIGRDGSNYGYTF.